The clone carrying this TCR beta chain was picked up one time. V shed 4 bases and J shed 7 bases, with 17 bases lying between them. Germline CDR1 reads LNHNV; CDR2 reads YYDKDF (reference sequence). The CDR3 contains 15 residues. TCRdb's copy holds only in-frame clones and misses some; the assay was immunoSEQ multiplex PCR. The sample includes over 120,000 clones, 80% to 90% of them seen just once. This entry belongs to a study of T cell responses to AZD1222 COVID-19 vaccine. This TCR derives from an adult in good health. Source: peripheral blood, taken on day 0 of AZD1222 vaccination. This sequence joins TRBV15 and TRBJ1-5; a possible D gene is TRBD1 (6 bases). This CDR3 reads CATSNLMGARQPQHF. DNA of the CDR3: TGTGCCACCAGCAACTTGATGGGGGCTAGGCAGCCCCAGCATTTT.